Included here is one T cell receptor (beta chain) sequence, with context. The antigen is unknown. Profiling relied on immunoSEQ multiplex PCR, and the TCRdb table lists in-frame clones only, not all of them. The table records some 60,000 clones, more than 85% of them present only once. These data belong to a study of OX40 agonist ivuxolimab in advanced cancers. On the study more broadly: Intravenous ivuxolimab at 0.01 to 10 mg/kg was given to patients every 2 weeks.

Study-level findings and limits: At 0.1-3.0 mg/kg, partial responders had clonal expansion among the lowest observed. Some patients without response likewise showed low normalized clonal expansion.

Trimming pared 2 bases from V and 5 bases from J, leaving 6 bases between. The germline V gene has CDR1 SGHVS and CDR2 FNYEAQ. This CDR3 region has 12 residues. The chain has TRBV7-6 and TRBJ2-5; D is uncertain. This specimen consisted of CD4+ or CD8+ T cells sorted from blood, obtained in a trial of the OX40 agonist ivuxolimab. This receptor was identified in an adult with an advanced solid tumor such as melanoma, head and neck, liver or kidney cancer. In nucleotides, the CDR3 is TGTGCCAGCAGCTTATACGGGGAGACCCAGTACTTC. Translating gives CASSLYGETQYF.